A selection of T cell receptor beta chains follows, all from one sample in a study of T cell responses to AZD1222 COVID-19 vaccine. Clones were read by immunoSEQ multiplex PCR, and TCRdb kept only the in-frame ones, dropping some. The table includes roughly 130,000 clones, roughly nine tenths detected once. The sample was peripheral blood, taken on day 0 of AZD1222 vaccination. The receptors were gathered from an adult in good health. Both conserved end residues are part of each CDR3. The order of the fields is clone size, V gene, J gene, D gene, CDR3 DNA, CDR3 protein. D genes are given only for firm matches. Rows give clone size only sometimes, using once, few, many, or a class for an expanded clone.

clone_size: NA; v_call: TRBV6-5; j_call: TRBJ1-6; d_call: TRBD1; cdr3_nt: TGTGCCAGCAACCTACAGGGGCAGGGAAATTCACCCCTCCACTTT; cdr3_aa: CASNLQGQGNSPLHF
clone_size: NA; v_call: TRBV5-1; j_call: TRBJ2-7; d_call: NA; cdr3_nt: TGCGCCAGCAGCTTGGGAGGGGGAAACTCCTACGAGCAGTACTTC; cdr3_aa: CASSLGGGNSYEQYF
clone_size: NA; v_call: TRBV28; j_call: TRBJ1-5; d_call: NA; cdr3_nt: TGTGCCAGCAGGGACACAGGGACCTCGTACCAGCCCCAGCATTTT; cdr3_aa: CASRDTGTSYQPQHF
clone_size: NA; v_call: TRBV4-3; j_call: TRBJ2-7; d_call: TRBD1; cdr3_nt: TGCGCCAGCAGCCCCGGGACAGGGGTCTCCTACGAGCAGTACTTC; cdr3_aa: CASSPGTGVSYEQYF
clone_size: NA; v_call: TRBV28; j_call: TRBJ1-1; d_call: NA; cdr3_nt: TGTGCCAGCAGTTTATCGGGGGTTGGCACTGAAGCTTTCTTT; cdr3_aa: CASSLSGVGTEAFF
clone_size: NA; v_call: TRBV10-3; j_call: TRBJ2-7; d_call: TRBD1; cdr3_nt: TGTGCCATCAGTGAGGGGGACAGGGAAACCTACGAGCAGTACTTC; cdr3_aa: CAISEGDRETYEQYF
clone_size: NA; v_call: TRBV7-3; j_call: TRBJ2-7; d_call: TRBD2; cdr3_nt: TGTGCCAGCAGCCCCGGTTCGGGGGGATTCTACGAGCAGTACTTC; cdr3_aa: CASSPGSGGFYEQYF
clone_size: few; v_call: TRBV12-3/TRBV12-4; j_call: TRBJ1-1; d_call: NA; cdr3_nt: TGTGCCAGCAGTTTGAAGGGGAACACTGAAGCTTTCTTT; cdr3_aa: CASSLKGNTEAFF
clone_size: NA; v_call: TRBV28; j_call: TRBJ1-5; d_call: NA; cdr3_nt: TGTGCCAGCACCGTTGGAGGGCAGGGTGGTCAGCCCCAGCATTTT; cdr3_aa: CASTVGGQGGQPQHF
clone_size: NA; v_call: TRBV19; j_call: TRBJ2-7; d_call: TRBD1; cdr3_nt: TGTGCCAGTAGTCTAGGGGACAGCCAAACGTTCTACGAGCAGTACTTC; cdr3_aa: CASSLGDSQTFYEQYF
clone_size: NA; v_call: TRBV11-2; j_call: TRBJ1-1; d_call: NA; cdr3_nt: TGTGCCAGCAGCGGCATAAAGGTGGGGAACACTGAAGCTTTCTTT; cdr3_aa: CASSGIKVGNTEAFF
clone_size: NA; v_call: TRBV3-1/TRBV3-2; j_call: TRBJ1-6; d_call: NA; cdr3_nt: TGTGCCAGCAGCCAGATAGACAGTGTCCAGTCACCCCTCCACTTT; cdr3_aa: CASSQIDSVQSPLHF
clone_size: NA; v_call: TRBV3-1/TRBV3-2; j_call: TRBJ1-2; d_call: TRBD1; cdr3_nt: TGTGCCAGCAGCCAAGGACAGGGAGGCTATGGCTACACCTTC; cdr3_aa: CASSQGQGGYGYTF
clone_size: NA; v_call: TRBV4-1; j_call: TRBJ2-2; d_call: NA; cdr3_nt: TGCGCCAGCAGCCTCCTACCGGGACACCTCACCGGGGAGCTGTTTTTT; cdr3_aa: CASSLLPGHLTGELFF
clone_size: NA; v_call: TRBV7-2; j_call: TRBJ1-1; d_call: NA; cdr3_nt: TGTGCCAGCAGCTTATTCCCGAATTGGGGTGAAGGGCCGAGCGCTGAAGCTTTCTTT; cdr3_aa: CASSLFPNWGEGPSAEAFF
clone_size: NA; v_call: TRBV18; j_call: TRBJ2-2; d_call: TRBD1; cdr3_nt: TGTGCCAGCTCATCGGGACAGGGGTACACCGGGGAGCTGTTTTTT; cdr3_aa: CASSSGQGYTGELFF
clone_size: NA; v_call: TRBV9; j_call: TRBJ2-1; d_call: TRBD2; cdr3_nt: TGTGCCAGCAGCGCTGACCGAAACGGACCGGGACTAGCGGGGTACAATGAGCAGTTCTTC; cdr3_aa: CASSADRNGPGLAGYNEQFF
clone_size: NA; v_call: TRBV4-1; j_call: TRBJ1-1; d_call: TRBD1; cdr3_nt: TGCGCCAGCAGCCAAGATCGAGGACAGGGGGTGGGGAACACTGAAGCTTTCTTT; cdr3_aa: CASSQDRGQGVGNTEAFF
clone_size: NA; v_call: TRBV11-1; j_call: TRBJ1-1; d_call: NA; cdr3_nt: TGTGCCAGCAGTTCGGGGGTACCGAACACTGAAGCTTTCTTT; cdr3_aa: CASSSGVPNTEAFF
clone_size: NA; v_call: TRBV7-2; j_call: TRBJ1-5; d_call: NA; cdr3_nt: TGTGCCAGCAGTTACGGGGGACGACAGCCCCAGCATTTT; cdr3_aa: CASSYGGRQPQHF
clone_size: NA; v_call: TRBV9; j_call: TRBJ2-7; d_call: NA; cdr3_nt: TGTGCCAGCAGCTGGCGAGGTGAAGACGTCGGGGAGCAGTACTTC; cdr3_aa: CASSWRGEDVGEQYF
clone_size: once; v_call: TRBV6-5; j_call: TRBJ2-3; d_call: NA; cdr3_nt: TGTGCCAGCAGGTACGCGGGGAGCACAGATACGCAGTATTTT; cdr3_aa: CASRYAGSTDTQYF
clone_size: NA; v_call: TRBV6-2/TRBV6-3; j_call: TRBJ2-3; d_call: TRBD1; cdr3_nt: TGTGCCAGCAGCCGGGACAGGGGGCTGGCAGATACGCAGTATTTT; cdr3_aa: CASSRDRGLADTQYF
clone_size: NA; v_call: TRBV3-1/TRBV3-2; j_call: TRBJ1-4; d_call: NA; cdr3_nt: TGTGCCAGCAGCCAAGTGAGCAGGGGAGGCGAAAAACTGTTTTTT; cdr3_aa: CASSQVSRGGEKLFF
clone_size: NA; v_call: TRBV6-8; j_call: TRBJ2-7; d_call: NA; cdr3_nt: TGTGCCAGCACCCACTTGGGGGCTGGGTCCTACGAGCAGTACTTC; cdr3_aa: CASTHLGAGSYEQYF
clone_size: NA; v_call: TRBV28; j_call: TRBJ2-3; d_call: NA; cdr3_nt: TGTGCCAGCAGGGGCCGTGCGTTGGATACGCAGTATTTT; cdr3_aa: CASRGRALDTQYF
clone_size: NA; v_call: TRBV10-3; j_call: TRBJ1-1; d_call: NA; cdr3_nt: TGTGCCATCAGTGAGCTAGATCTGAACACTGAAGCTTTCTTT; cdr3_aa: CAISELDLNTEAFF
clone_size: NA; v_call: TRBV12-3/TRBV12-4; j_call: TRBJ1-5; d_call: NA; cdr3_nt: TGTGCCAGCAGTTTTGGGGGCAATCAGCCCCAGCATTTT; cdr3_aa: CASSFGGNQPQHF
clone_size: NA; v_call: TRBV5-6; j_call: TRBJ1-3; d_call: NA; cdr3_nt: TGTGCCAGCAGCCGATCCTCTTCCTCTGGAAACACCATATATTTT; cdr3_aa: CASSRSSSSGNTIYF
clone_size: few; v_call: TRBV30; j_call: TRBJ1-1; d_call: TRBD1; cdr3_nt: TGTGCCTTGCGGATGACAGGGAACGGTGAAGCTTTCTTT; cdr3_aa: CALRMTGNGEAFF
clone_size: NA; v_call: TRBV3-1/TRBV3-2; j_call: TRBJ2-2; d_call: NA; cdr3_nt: TGTGCCAGCAGCCGCGACTTAGATGGCGGGGAGCTGTTTTTT; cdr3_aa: CASSRDLDGGELFF
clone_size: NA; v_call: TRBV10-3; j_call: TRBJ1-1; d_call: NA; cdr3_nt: TGTGCCATCAGGTTAGATGGAATAGGTGAAGCTTTCTTT; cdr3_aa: CAIRLDGIGEAFF
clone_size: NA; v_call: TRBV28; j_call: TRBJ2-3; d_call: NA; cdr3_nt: TGTGCCAGCGGGGATACGCAGTATTTT; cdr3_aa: CASGDTQYF
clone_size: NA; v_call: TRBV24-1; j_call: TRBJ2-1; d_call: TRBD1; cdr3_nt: TGTGCCACCAGTGATTTGGGCGGGACAGGGTCCTATGAGCAGTTCTTC; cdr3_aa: CATSDLGGTGSYEQFF
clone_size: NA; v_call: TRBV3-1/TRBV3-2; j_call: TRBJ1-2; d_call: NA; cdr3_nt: TGTGCCAGCAGCCATTATGGGCAGGGCGAATTTAACTATGGCTACACCTTC; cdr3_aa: CASSHYGQGEFNYGYTF
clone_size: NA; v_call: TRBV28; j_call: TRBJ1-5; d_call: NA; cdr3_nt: TGTGCCAGCAGTTACCCACAGCCCCAGCATTTT; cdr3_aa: CASSYPQPQHF
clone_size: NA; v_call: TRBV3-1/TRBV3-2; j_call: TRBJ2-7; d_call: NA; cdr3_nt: TGTGCCAGCAGCCAGGGGGGAGGCGTGCAGTACTTC; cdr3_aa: CASSQGGGVQYF
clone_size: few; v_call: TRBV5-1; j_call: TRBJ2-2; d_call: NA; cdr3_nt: TGCGCCAGCAGCTTGCAGGGGCCGGGCGGGGAGCTGTTTTTT; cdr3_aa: CASSLQGPGGELFF
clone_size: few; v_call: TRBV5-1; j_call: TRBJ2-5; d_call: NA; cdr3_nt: TGCGCCAGCAGCTTGTCAGCGGCCCCAAGAGAGACCCAGTACTTC; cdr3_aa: CASSLSAAPRETQYF
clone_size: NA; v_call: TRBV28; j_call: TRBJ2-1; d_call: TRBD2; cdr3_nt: TGTGCCAGCAGATATACAACTAGCGGGGGGTACAATGAGCAGTTCTTC; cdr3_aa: CASRYTTSGGYNEQFF
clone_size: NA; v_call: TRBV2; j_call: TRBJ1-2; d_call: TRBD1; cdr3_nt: TGTGCCAGCAGGAGCCGGGACAGATTGTATGGCTACACCTTC; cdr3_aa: CASRSRDRLYGYTF
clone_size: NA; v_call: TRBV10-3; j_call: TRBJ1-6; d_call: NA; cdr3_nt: TGTGCCATCAGTGAGTCGACCGAAAAGAGCTCCTATAATTCACCCCTCCACTTT; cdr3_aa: CAISESTEKSSYNSPLHF
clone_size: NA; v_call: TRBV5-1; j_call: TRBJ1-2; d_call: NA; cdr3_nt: TGCGCCAGCAGCTTGGACCGCCCGAACTATGGCTACACCTTC; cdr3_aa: CASSLDRPNYGYTF
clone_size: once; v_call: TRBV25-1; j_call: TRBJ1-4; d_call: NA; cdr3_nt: TGTGCCAGCAGGGGGTCCGGGAGCGAAAAACTGTTTTTT; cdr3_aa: CASRGSGSEKLFF
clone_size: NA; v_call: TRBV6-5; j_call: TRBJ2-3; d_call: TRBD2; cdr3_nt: TGTGCCAGCAGGGGGGGGACTAGCACAGATACGCAGTATTTT; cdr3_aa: CASRGGTSTDTQYF
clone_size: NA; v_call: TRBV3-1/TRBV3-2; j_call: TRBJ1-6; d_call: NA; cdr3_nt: TGTGCCAGCCGCTGGGACTTTAATTCACCCCTCCACTTT; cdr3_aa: CASRWDFNSPLHF
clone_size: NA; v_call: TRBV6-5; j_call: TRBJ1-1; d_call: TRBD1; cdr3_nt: TGTGCCAGCAAACGGACAGGGGGAAGAGCTTTCTTT; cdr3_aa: CASKRTGGRAFF
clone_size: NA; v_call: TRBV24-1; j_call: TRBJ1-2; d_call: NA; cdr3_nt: TGTGCCACCAGTGACCCGGGGCACTATGGCTACACCTTC; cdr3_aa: CATSDPGHYGYTF
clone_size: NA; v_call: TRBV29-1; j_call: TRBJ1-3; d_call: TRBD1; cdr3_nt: TGCAGCGTCCTACCAAGGACAGGGCGAAACACCATATATTTT; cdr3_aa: CSVLPRTGRNTIYF
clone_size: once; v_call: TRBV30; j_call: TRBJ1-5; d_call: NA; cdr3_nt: TGTGCCTGGACACCCGGGCCCTTTAGCAATCAGCCCCAGCATTTT; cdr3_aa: CAWTPGPFSNQPQHF
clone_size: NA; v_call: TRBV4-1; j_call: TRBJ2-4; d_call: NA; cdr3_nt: TGCGCCAGCAGCCAATTGGGGCTAGCCAAAAACATTCAGTACTTC; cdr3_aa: CASSQLGLAKNIQYF
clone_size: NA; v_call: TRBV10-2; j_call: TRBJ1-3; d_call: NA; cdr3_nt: TGCGCCAGCAGTGAGAGATGGGCTTCTAGCGACACCATATATTTT; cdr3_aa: CASSERWASSDTIYF
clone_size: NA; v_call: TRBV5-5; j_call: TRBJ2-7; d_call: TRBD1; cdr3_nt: TGTGCCAGCAGCTCTCGGCAGGGGGTCTACGAGCAGTACTTC; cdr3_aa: CASSSRQGVYEQYF
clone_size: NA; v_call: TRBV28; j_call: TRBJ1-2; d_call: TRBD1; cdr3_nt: TGTGCCAGCAGGTCACAGGGGATAAACTATGGCTACACCTTC; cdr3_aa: CASRSQGINYGYTF
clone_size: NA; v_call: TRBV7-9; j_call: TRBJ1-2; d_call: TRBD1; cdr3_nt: TGTGCCAGCAGCTCAGGGGGAGACTATGGCTACACCTTC; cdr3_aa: CASSSGGDYGYTF
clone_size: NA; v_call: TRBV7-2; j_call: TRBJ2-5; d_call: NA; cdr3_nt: TGTGCCAGCAGCTTAGGGGGGTTAGACCAAGAGACCCAGTACTTC; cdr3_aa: CASSLGGLDQETQYF
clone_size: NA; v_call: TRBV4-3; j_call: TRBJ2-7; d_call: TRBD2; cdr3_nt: TGCGCCAGCAGCCTCGGGACTAGCGGGTCCTACGAGCAGTACTTC; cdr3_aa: CASSLGTSGSYEQYF